The present TCR beta chain was sequenced within a study of PD-1 blockade in classical Hodgkin lymphoma. Study conclusions and caveats: Whereas CD4+ TCR diversity had risen significantly by C4D1, CD8+ TCR diversity had not.

This CDR3 spans 15 amino acids. CDR1 is SGHNT, CDR2 YYREEE, per germline (reference sequence). This clone was counted ten times or more. What it binds is unknown. The junction does not match germline at one end; this may be a read error. Profiled with immunoSEQ multiplex PCR; TCRdb holds only in-frame clones, not every one. This sample yields about 110,000 clones, of which 70% to 90% are seen a single time; 15% to 20% belongs to the top ten. All patients relapsed after autologous stem cell transplantation, and brentuximab vedotin exposure varied. The sample consisted of peripheral blood mononuclear cells (PBMCs), taken before the second cycle of nivolumab. This chain connects TRBV5-4 to TRBJ1-1, with D hard to call. This receptor was obtained from a human donor with classical Hodgkin lymphoma. CDR3 sequence reads: CASSLARGGNPEAFF. As DNA, the CDR3 is TGTGCCAGCAGCTTGGCCCGTGGAGGGAACCCTGAAGCTTTCTTT.